The present T cell receptor beta chain was sequenced within a study of blood T cell repertoires in COVID-19. Study-wide background: T cells, B-cell-depleted T cells, or PBMCs provided the cDNA or gDNA that served as material.

Seattle patient enrollment occurred during active infection, with longitudinal follow-up thereafter. Original processing notes: Amplified reference gene primers provided the basis for estimating nucleated cell counts. Assay: immunoSEQ multiplex PCR; the TCRdb copy retains only in-frame clones and omits some. V, J and clone size derive from that table, while D and trimming were established from the DNA sequence. This sample yields some 70,000 clones, of which about 90% are seen a single time; about 15% belongs to the top ten. This clone came up a few times. This CDR3 spans 17 amino acids. Looked up from germline, CDR1 is MNHNS and CDR2 is SASEGT. Trimming pared 5 bases from V and 0 bases from J, leaving 17 bases between.

Sample: peripheral blood. V and J are TRBV6-1 and TRBJ1-3, with a weak D call TRBD1 (6 bases). The sequence came from a man between 35 and 55 years old with COVID-19, enrolled during active disease. The DNA of the CDR3 is TGTGCCAGCAGTAAAGGGGACATGCAAAGCTCTGGAAACACCATATATTTT. Its protein is CASSKGDMQSSGNTIYF.